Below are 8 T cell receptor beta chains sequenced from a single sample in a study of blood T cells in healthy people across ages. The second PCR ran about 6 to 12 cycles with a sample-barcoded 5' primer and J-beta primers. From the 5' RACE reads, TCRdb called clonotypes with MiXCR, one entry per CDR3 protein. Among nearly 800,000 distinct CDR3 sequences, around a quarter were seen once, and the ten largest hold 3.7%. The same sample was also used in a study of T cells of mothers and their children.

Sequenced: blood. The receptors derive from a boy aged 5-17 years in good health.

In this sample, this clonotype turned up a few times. The CDR3 DNA follows: TGTGCCAGTACGGGACAGAAAAACATTCAGTACTTC. This sequence encodes CASTGQKNIQYF. V and J are TRBV7-9 and TRBJ2-4; 7 nucleotides agree with TRBD1. Looked up from germline, CDR1 is SEHNR and CDR2 is FQNEAQ (reference sequence). CDR3 size: 12 residues. J lost 4 bases, V lost 9 bases, and 3 bases had no gene match.

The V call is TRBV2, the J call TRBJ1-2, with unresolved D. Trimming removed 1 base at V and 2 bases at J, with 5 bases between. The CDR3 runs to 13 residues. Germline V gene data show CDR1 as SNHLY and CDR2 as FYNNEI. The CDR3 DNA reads TGTGCCAGCAGTGAAGGGATGAACTATGGCTACACCTTC. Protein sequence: CASSEGMNYGYTF.

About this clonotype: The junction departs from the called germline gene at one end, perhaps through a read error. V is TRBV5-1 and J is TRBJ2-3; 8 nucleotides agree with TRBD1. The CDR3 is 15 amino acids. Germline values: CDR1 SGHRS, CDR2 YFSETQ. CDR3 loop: CASSLTQGGTDTQYF. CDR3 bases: TGCGCCAGCAGCTTAACACAGGGGGGCACCGATACGCAGTATTTT.

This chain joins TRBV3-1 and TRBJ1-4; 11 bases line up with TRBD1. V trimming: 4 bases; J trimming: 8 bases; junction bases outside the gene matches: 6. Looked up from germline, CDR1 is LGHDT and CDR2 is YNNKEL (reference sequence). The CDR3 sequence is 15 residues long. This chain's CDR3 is CASSPFGTGGEKLFF. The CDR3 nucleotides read TGTGCCAGCAGCCCTTTCGGGACAGGGGGAGAAAAACTGTTTTTT.

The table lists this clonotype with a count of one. The DNA of the CDR3 is TGTGCCAGCAGTTTGGTAGGACAGGGGGACACTGAAGCTTTCTTT. Protein product: CASSLVGQGDTEAFF. The chain combines TRBV27 with TRBJ1-1; 10 bases agree with TRBD1. The V gene's germline CDR1 is MNHEY and CDR2 SMNVEV (reference sequence). The CDR3 has 15 residues. V gave up 3 bases and J gave up 3 bases; unmatched junction bases: 4.

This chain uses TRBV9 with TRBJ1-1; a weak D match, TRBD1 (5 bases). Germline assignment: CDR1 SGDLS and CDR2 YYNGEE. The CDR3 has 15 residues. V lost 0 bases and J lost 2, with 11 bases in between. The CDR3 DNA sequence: TGTGCCAGCAGCGTAGACCAGGGTTCTAACACTGAAGCTTTCTTT. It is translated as CASSVDQGSNTEAFF. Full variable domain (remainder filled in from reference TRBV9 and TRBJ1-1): DSGVTQTPKHLITATGQRVTLRCSPRSGDLSVYWYQQSLDQGLQFLIQYYNGEERAKGNILERFSAQQFPDLHSELNLSSLELGDSALYFCASSVDQGSNTEAFFGQGTRLTVV.

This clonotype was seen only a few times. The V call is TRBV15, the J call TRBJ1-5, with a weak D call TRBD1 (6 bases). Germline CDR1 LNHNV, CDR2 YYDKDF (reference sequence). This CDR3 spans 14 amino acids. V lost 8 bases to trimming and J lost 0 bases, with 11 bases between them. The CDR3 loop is CATSTGYSNQPQHF. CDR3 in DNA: TGTGCCACCTCGACAGGCTATAGCAATCAGCCCCAGCATTTT.

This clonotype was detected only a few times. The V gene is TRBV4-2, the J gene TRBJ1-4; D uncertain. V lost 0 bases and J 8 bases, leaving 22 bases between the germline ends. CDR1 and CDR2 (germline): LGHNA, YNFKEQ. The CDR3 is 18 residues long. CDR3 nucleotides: TGTGCCAGCAGCCAAGAATTATTGGGAGGAGAGGAGGACGAAAAACTGTTTTTT. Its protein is CASSQELLGGEEDEKLFF.